This T cell receptor beta chain was retrieved from a study of vaccination and CD4 T cells after COVID-19. Treatment of the sample: roughly 10-day PBMC culture with coronavirus spike peptide pools or control peptides (ViraFEST assay). Expansion of antigen-specific T cells with peptide pools by ViraFEST preceded sequencing of TCRs. Sequence data for DNA of cultured CD4+ T cells were generated by the Oncomine TCR Beta short-read assay. Once CD4+ T cells had been cultured, genomic DNA was extracted from them. TCRdb reprocessed the PCR reads via MiXCR and lists one record per CDR3 protein. Seen here are approximately 16,000 distinct CDR3 sequences, approximately 57% observed once, and the top ten hold about 9%. Worth noting for this clonotype: Its specificity is not known.

Germline CDR1 reads MNHEY; CDR2 reads SMNVEV (reference sequence). The CDR3 spans 15 residues. Trimming pared 7 bases from V and 7 bases from J, leaving 22 bases between. The origin of this receptor is a human donor who had recovered from COVID-19. The V call is TRBV27, the J call TRBJ1-1; a weak D match, TRBD1 (6 bases). Sequenced: CD4+ T cells from blood, cultured in vitro. For the CDR3, the DNA is TGTGCCAGCATTCGGGGGCTAGGCGGCAACTTTGAAGCTTTCTTT. It is translated as CASIRGLGGNFEAFF.